Reported below is one T cell receptor beta chain. These data are taken from a study of technical replicates of blood from a handful of donors. Some clones are missing from TCRdb's copy, which holds only in-frame ones; the method was immunoSEQ multiplex PCR. Among under 15,000 clones listed, 79% were seen once. What was sequenced was PBMCs. The sequence was obtained from a human donor in good health.

The CDR3 spells CASSLKGTGGTGELFF. CDR3 nucleotide sequence: TGTGCCAGCAGCTTAAAGGGCACAGGGGGAACCGGGGAGCTGTTTTTT. The chain employs TRBV7-3 and TRBJ2-2, with 8 bases fitting TRBD1. The length of the CDR3 is 16 residues. The germline V gene has CDR1 SGHTA and CDR2 FQGTGA. J gave up 5 bases and V 1 base, and 6 bases lay outside the gene matches.